Below, 25 T cell receptor beta chains from the same sample are listed, as sequenced in a study of neurological immune-mediated disorders. TCRdb re-derived calls from the 5' RACE reads in MiXCR, one entry per CDR3 protein. The top ten clones hold approximately 7% of a sample with around 60,000 distinct CDR3 sequences, approximately 3.6% of them seen once. Sequenced: PBMCs. The receptors stem from a woman aged 60-75 years with multiple sclerosis.

The chain has TRBV28 and TRBJ2-7; no reliable D call. The length of the CDR3 is 11 residues. CDR1 and CDR2 from the germline V gene are MDHEN and SYDVKM. V lost 1 base and J 7 bases, leaving 5 bases between the germline ends. In nucleotides, the CDR3 is TGTGCCAGCAGTTTATTCAAAGAGCAGTACTTC. This codes for CASSLFKEQYF.

This clonotype was detected many times. This sequence joins TRBV20-1 and TRBJ1-1, with 7 positions matching TRBD1. CDR3 length: 13 amino acids. In germline, CDR1 is DFQATT, CDR2 SNEGSKA (reference sequence). The ends lost 1 base at V and 10 bases at J; junction bases unmatched: 9. DNA for the CDR3: TGCAGTGCTAGAGCGACAGGGTTGGCAAGAGCTTTCTTT. The encoded protein is CSARATGLARAFF.

There are many counts of this clonotype. The chain uses TRBV7-2 and TRBJ2-7; D ambiguous. Germline CDR1 SGHTA, CDR2 FQGNSA. The CDR3 contains 16 residues. V lost 1 base to trimming and J lost 2 bases, with 15 bases between them. DNA for the CDR3: TGTGCCAGCAGCTTAGATTGGGCAGCCGCCGCCTACGAGCAGTACTTC. Translation: CASSLDWAAAAYEQYF. The whole variable domain, filled in from reference TRBV7-2 and TRBJ2-7, reads GAGVSQSPSNKVTEKGKDVELRCDPISGHTALYWYRQSLGQGLEFLIYFQGNSAPDKSGLPSDRFSAERTGGSVSTLTIQRTQQEDSAVYLCASSLDWAAAAYEQYFGPGTRLTVT.

Ten or more counts support this clonotype. V is TRBV18 and J is TRBJ1-4; D unresolved. Trimming removed 3 bases from V and 8 bases from J, with 16 bases in between. The CDR3 sequence is 15 residues long. The germline V gene encodes CDR1 KGHSH and CDR2 LQKENI. The CDR3: CASSPPGGRQEKLFF. In DNA, the CDR3 is TGTGCCAGCTCACCTCCCGGAGGGAGGCAAGAAAAACTGTTTTTT. The full variable domain, with the rest looked up from reference TRBV18 and TRBJ1-4, is NAGVMQNPRHLVRRRGQEARLRCSPMKGHSHVYWYRQLPEEGLKFMVYLQKENIIDESGMPKERFSAEFPKEGPSILRIQQVVRGDSAAYFCASSPPGGRQEKLFFGSGTQLSVL.

This clonotype was observed at least ten times. DNA for the CDR3: TGTGCCAGCAGTGTGTCGGGACAGGTGTATTTT. Amino acids: CASSVSGQVYF. The V call is TRBV6-5, the J call TRBJ2-3, with 8 bases identical to TRBD1. Germline-derived CDR1 and CDR2 are MNHEY and SVGAGI. The CDR3 spans 11 residues. Trimming cost V 5 bases and J 14 bases; bases outside gene matches: 6.

In this sample, this clonotype turned up many times. The chain uses TRBV12-3 or TRBV12-4 and TRBJ1-5, with D possibly TRBD1 on 5 matching bases. Trimming removed 5 bases at V and 0 bases at J, with 14 bases between. CDR3 length: 16 amino acids. CDR3 in amino acids: CASSIRDGYSNQPQHF. The CDR3 coding sequence is TGTGCCAGCAGTATCCGGGACGGCTATAGCAATCAGCCCCAGCATTTT.

This clonotype was counted many times. This rearrangement joins TRBV29-1 to TRBJ2-3; tentatively, D is TRBD1 (5 bases). With 5 bases removed from V and 6 bases from J, the gap between germline ends came to 21 bases. CDR3 length equals 15 residues. The V gene's germline CDR1 is SQVTM and CDR2 ANQGSEA. CDR3 protein: CSVNPTGAYTDTQYF. The CDR3, as DNA: TGCAGCGTTAACCCAACTGGGGCGTACACGGATACGCAGTATTTT.

This clonotype was found many times. The V gene is TRBV28, the J gene TRBJ2-5; D might be TRBD1 (6 bases). Germline-derived CDR1 and CDR2 are MDHEN and SYDVKM. Trimming took 3 bases from V and 2 from J, leaving 13 bases between them. This CDR3 spans 15 amino acids. CDR3 sequence reads: CASSFRQQGQETQYF. CDR3 bases: TGTGCCAGCAGTTTCCGTCAACAGGGACAAGAGACCCAGTACTTC. The whole variable domain, filled in from reference TRBV28 and TRBJ2-5, reads DVKVTQSSRYLVKRTGEKVFLECVQDMDHENMFWYRQDPGLGLRLIYFSYDVKMKEKGDIPEGYSVSREKKERFSLILESASTNQTSMYLCASSFRQQGQETQYFGPGTRLLVL.

This clonotype was seen many times. This chain uses TRBV28 with TRBJ1-1; D ambiguous. Germline lookup yields CDR1 MDHEN and CDR2 SYDVKM. CDR3 length: 13 amino acids. Between the trimmed V and J ends, which lost 3 bases and 9 bases, there was a span of 14 bases. The CDR3 region is CASSLVLPLQAFF. CDR3 nucleotide sequence: TGTGCCAGCAGTTTGGTCCTCCCACTGCAAGCTTTCTTT. The full variable domain, with the rest looked up from reference TRBV28 and TRBJ1-1, is DVKVTQSSRYLVKRTGEKVFLECVQDMDHENMFWYRQDPGLGLRLIYFSYDVKMKEKGDIPEGYSVSREKKERFSLILESASTNQTSMYLCASSLVLPLQAFFGQGTRLTVV.

To note about this clonotype: A single base separates this from a much larger clone, so it may be a read error. The rearrangement joins TRBV20-1 to TRBJ2-5, with a weak D call TRBD1 (6 bases). The germline gives CDR1 DFQATT, CDR2 SNEGSKA (reference sequence). The CDR3 length is 13 residues. V was shortened by 5 bases and J by 2 bases, with 12 bases between the two germline ends. CDR3 sequence: CSAGRTEQETQYF. The CDR3 DNA reads as TGCAGTGCTGGAAGGACAGAACAAGAGACCCAGTACTTC.

This clonotype was counted ten times or more. This chain joins TRBV10-3 and TRBJ2-6; TRBD1 agrees at 9 bases. Germline V gives CDR1 ENHRY, CDR2 SYGVKD. The CDR3 length is 21 residues. J gave up 1 base and V 3 bases, and 16 bases lay outside the gene matches. CDR3 loop: CAISEPDLDRGLESGANVLTF. CDR3 coding DNA: TGTGCCATCAGTGAACCCGACCTGGACAGGGGTCTTGAGTCTGGGGCCAACGTCCTGACTTTC.

This clonotype showed up many times. The J gene is TRBJ1-1, the V gene TRBV5-1; the match to TRBD1 covers 8 bases. The germline gives CDR1 SGHRS, CDR2 YFSETQ. This CDR3 has 16 residues. The trim removed 5 bases at V and 0 bases at J, leaving 9 bases unmatched. The CDR3 region has the DNA TGCGCCAGCAGGCAGGGACAGGTTTATATGAACACTGAAGCTTTCTTT. This encodes CASRQGQVYMNTEAFF.

This clonotype was observed at least ten times. The CDR3 loop is CSASPLQFAGGPGELFF. The CDR3 DNA follows: TGCAGTGCTAGCCCACTCCAATTTGCGGGAGGGCCCGGGGAGCTGTTTTTT. This chain connects TRBV20-1 to TRBJ2-2, with TRBD2 identical over 9 bases. From germline, CDR1 is DFQATT and CDR2 SNEGSKA (reference sequence). The V gene end was trimmed by 3 bases and the J gene end by 6 bases; junction bases not matched to a gene: 14. This CDR3 is 17 amino acids long.

This clonotype was seen many times. The J gene is TRBJ2-7, the V gene TRBV6-2 or TRBV6-3; D is perhaps TRBD2 (5 bases). The germline gives CDR1 MNHEY, CDR2 SVGEGT. V was pared by 2 bases and J by 2 bases, with 16 bases between. The CDR3 contains 16 residues. CDR3 region: CASSYGVGVEAYEQYF. DNA of the CDR3: TGTGCCAGCAGTTACGGTGTCGGGGTTGAGGCCTACGAGCAGTACTTC.

V is TRBV7-8 and J is TRBJ2-5; D may be TRBD1 or TRBD2 (5 bases each). V was pared by 4 bases and J by 4 bases, with 16 bases between. This CDR3 spans 15 amino acids. CDR1 and CDR2 (germline): SGHVS, FQNEAQ. CDR3 nucleotide sequence: TGTGCCAGCAGCTCGGGACGGTCAGCGCGAGAGACCCAGTACTTC. Protein sequence: CASSSGRSARETQYF. Supplemented by reference TRBV7-8 and TRBJ2-5, the full variable domain reads GAGVSQSPRYKVAKRGQDVALRCDPISGHVSLFWYQQALGQGPEFLTYFQNEAQLDKSGLPSDRFFAERPEGSVSTLKIQRTQQEDSAVYLCASSSGRSARETQYFGPGTRLLVL.

In its sample, this clonotype was seen many times. This chain joins TRBV5-1 and TRBJ2-7, with 7 positions matching TRBD1. This CDR3 region has 14 residues. Looked up from germline, CDR1 is SGHRS and CDR2 is YFSETQ. The J segment lost 0 bases and the V segment lost 4 bases, leaving 4 bases of the junction unmatched. The CDR3 nucleotides are TGCGCCAGCAGCGGGACAGTTAGCTCCTACGAGCAGTACTTC. This translates into CASSGTVSSYEQYF.

This clonotype was observed many times. The chain couples TRBV10-3 to TRBJ2-5; 10 nucleotides match TRBD2. J was trimmed by 3 bases and V by 1 base; bases with no gene match: 8. CDR1 and CDR2 from the germline V gene are ENHRY and SYGVKD. The length of the CDR3 is 17 residues. The CDR3 spells CAISEWVAGGIEETQYF. Written as DNA, the CDR3 is TGTGCCATCAGTGAGTGGGTAGCGGGAGGTATAGAAGAGACCCAGTACTTC.

This clonotype was recorded at least ten times. This chain uses TRBV20-1 with TRBJ1-2, with D tentatively TRBD1 (6 bases). Germline loops: CDR1 DFQATT, CDR2 SNEGSKA (reference sequence). There are 13 residues in the CDR3. V was pared by 7 bases and J by 4 bases, with 16 bases between. DNA for the CDR3: TGCAGTGGATTAGTAGGGGGAGTCTATGGCTACACCTTC. Protein sequence: CSGLVGGVYGYTF.

Note on this clonotype: One junction end disagrees with the germline gene, perhaps due to a read error. This chain joins TRBV20-1 and TRBJ2-5; TRBD1 might be the D (5 bases). The CDR3 sequence is 14 residues long. The germline gives CDR1 DFQATT, CDR2 SNEGSKA (reference sequence). DNA of the CDR3: TGCAGTTCTAGAGTCACCAGGGCCCAAGAGACCCAGTACTTC. As protein: CSSRVTRAQETQYF.

In this sample, this clonotype turned up many times. This chain links TRBV6-1 with TRBJ2-1, with D perhaps being TRBD1 or TRBD2 (5 bases each). Trimming pared 10 bases from V and 10 bases from J, leaving 14 bases between. The CDR3 runs 11 residues. The germline V gene encodes CDR1 MNHNS and CDR2 SASEGT. The CDR3, as DNA: TGTGCCACAGGGACCGAGAAAGAGCAGTTCTTC. Its protein product is CATGTEKEQFF.

This clonotype was picked up many times. The chain has TRBV7-9 and TRBJ2-1; TRBD1 matches 8 bases. The CDR3 length is 15 residues. Germline V gives CDR1 SEHNR, CDR2 FQNEAQ (reference sequence). V shed 5 bases, J shed 8 bases, and the junction held 11 bases outside the gene matches. CDR3 DNA sequence: TGTGCCAGCAGCCCCAAGAGACAGGGGATCGATGAGCAGTTCTTC. This gives the protein CASSPKRQGIDEQFF.

Ten or more counts support this clonotype. CDR3 residues: CASKRSERTEAFF. The CDR3 DNA reads as TGCGCCAGCAAGAGATCTGAACGGACTGAAGCTTTCTTT. This rearrangement joins TRBV5-1 to TRBJ1-1, with D unclear. Trimming removed 6 bases from V and 5 bases from J, with 14 bases in between. CDR1 SGHRS and CDR2 YFSETQ come from the germline V gene. The CDR3 covers 13 residues.

Worth noting for this clonotype: Sequence at one end of the junction differs from germline and may be a read error. The chain has TRBV3-1 and TRBJ1-2; the D gene is possibly TRBD1 (5 bases). CDR1 LGHDT and CDR2 YNNKEL come from the germline V gene (reference sequence). The CDR3 totals 12 residues. CDR3 nucleotide sequence: TGTGACAGCAGCAAAGAGCGGGGCCGCTACACCTTC. Protein sequence: CDSSKERGRYTF.

The table lists this clonotype with many counts. The chain links TRBV20-1 to TRBJ1-5, with a tentative D call TRBD1 (5 bases). Trimming removed 2 bases from V and 5 bases from J, with 16 bases in between. The CDR3 runs to 15 residues. In germline, CDR1 is DFQATT, CDR2 SNEGSKA (reference sequence). The CDR3 reads CSARSGTWGDQPQHF. CDR3 coding DNA: TGCAGTGCTAGATCTGGGACCTGGGGGGATCAGCCCCAGCATTTT.

This clonotype showed up many times. One end of the junction does not line up with germline, which may come from a read error. The chain recombines TRBV7-9 with TRBJ2-1; 9 bases are shared with TRBD2. This CDR3 region has 11 residues. Germline CDR1 is SEHNR and CDR2 is FQNEAQ (reference sequence). Written as DNA, the CDR3 is TGTGCCAGCAGCCTAGCGGGAAAGCAGTTCTTC. Residues: CASSLAGKQFF.